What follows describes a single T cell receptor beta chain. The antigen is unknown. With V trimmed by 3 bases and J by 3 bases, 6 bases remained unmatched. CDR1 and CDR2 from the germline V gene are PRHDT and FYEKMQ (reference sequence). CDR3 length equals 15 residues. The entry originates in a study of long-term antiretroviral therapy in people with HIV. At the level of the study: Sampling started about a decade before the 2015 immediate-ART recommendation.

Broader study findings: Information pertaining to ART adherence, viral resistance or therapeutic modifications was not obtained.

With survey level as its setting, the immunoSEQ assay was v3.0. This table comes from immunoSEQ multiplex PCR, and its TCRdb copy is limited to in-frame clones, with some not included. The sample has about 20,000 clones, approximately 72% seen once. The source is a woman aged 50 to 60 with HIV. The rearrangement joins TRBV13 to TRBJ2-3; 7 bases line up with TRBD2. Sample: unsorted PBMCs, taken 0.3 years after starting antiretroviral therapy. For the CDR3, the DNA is TGTGCCAGCAGCTTCTCCGGGGGGAGGACAGATACGCAGTATTTT. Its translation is CASSFSGGRTDTQYF.